One and the same sample provided the 24 T cell receptor beta chains below, sequenced in a study of molecular identifiers for immune sequencing clone quantification (dated by TCRdb to 2017 to 2018). The library was obtained by PCR. TCRdb records Illumina HiSeq 4000 as the sequencer. The public reads were reanalyzed by TCRdb: fastp trimming at Q25, MiXCR alignment, in-frame beta chains only. Rows are unified per CDR3 protein, each entry keeping the most common DNA and genes. The sample has about 54,000 distinct CDR3 sequences on record, roughly a quarter of them singletons. The top ten hold under 2% of the sample. The sequenced material came from naive CD8+ T cells from blood, with Jurkat cell RNA spiked in. Explained via the paper, the cell subset or site label denotes: FACS-sorted CD8+CD4-CCR7+CD45RA+ naive T cells. The receptors were sampled from a human donor in good health. Some libraries in this study had Jurkat cell RNA spiked in.

Note on this clonotype: A much larger clone differs from this one at a single base, so this may be a read error. The chain uses TRBV10-1 and TRBJ1-1, with D tentatively TRBD1 (5 bases). Germline-derived CDR1 and CDR2 are WNHNN and SYGVQD (reference sequence). This CDR3 has 13 amino acids. CDR3 coding DNA: TGCGCCAGCAGTGAGTATCCAGGGTCTGAAGCTATCTTT. Amino acid sequence: CASSEYPGSEAIF.

This clonotype was detected only a few times. The chain has TRBV11-2 and TRBJ2-5, with D possibly matching TRBD1 (7 bases). The CDR3 is 16 amino acids. V lost 3 bases and J 3 bases, leaving 17 bases between the germline ends. The V gene's germline CDR1 is SGHAT and CDR2 FQNNGV. CDR3 DNA sequence: TGTGCCAGCAGCTTCTTGGAGGTCAGGGGGGAAGAGACCCAGTACTTC. Amino acids: CASSFLEVRGEETQYF. Using reference TRBV11-2 and TRBJ2-5 for the parts outside the CDR3, the full variable domain is EAGVAQSPRYKIIEKRQSVAFWCNPISGHATLYWYQQILGQGPKLLIQFQNNGVVDDSQLPKDRFSAERLKGVDSTLKIQPAKLEDSAVYLCASSFLEVRGEETQYFGPGTRLLVL.

Of note for this clonotype: With a much larger clone just one base away, this may be a read error. The CDR3 DNA reads as TGTGCCAGCACTCCGGCAGGGACGAATCAGCCCCAGCATTTT. Its translation is CASTPAGTNQPQHF. V gene TRBV7-9 combines with J gene TRBJ1-5; possibly TRBD1 for D (5 bases). V lost 7 bases, J lost 4 bases, and 14 bases lay in between. This CDR3 has 14 residues. The germline V gene encodes CDR1 SEHNR and CDR2 FQNEAQ (reference sequence).

As regards this clonotype: Just one base apart from a much larger clone, this may be a read error. The V and J genes are TRBV30 and TRBJ2-5, with 7 bases that match TRBD1. V dropped 2 bases and J dropped 1; count of bases not matched to a gene: 4. The CDR3 spans 14 residues. The germline CDR1 and CDR2 sequences are GTSNPN and SVGIG (reference sequence). The CDR3 DNA is TGTGCCTGGAGTTGGACAGGAGCCCAAGAGACCCAGTACTTC. It codes for CAWSWTGAQETQYF. The whole variable domain, filled in from reference TRBV30 and TRBJ2-5, reads SQTIHQWPATLVQPVGSPLSLECTVEGTSNPNLYWYRQAAGRGLQLLFYSVGIGQISSEVPQNLSASRPQDRQFILSSKKLLLSDSGFYLCAWSWTGAQETQYFGPGTRLLVL.

The sample holds many counts of this clonotype. The genes are TRBV12-3 or TRBV12-4 and TRBJ2-5; the D is unclear. The germline V and J ends were trimmed by 3 bases and 3 bases, with 14 bases remaining between them. The CDR3 spans 15 residues. In nucleotides, the CDR3 is TGTGCCAGCAGTTTCCGAGGAATCTTGAAAGAGACCCAGTACTTC. As protein: CASSFRGILKETQYF.

This clonotype was counted many times. J is TRBJ2-7 and V is TRBV27; D gene unclear. The germline CDR1 and CDR2 sequences are MNHEY and SMNVEV (reference sequence). The CDR3 has 13 residues. The V gene lost 6 bases and the J gene lost 0 bases, with 9 bases spanning the gap. The DNA for the CDR3 is TGTGCCAGCAGGGGCCTGAGCTCCTACGAGCAGTACTTC. Its translation is CASRGLSSYEQYF.

This clonotype occurred many times. The chain carries TRBV4-3 and TRBJ2-5; D may be TRBD2 (7 bases). CDR1 is LGHNA and CDR2 is YSLEER in the germline V gene. This CDR3 is 17 amino acids long. The V gene lost 1 base and the J gene lost 5 bases, with 20 bases spanning the gap. The CDR3 DNA is TGCGCCAGCAGCCAAGGTCTAGGGGGGGGCCGAGCTGAGACCCAGTACTTC. Its protein is CASSQGLGGGRAETQYF.

This clonotype showed up many times. Germline is not matched at one junction end, which may reflect a read error. The chain employs TRBV6-1 and TRBJ2-3; unclear D gene. This CDR3 comprises 11 residues. Germline V lookup: CDR1 MNHNS, CDR2 SASEGT. The CDR3 spells CASSKADTQYF. The CDR3 nucleotides are TGTGCCAGCAGTAAAGCAGATACGCAGTATTTT.

Concerning this clonotype itself: A much larger clone differs by one base, so this may be a read error. The chain is built from TRBV6-2 or TRBV6-3 and TRBJ1-2, with D possibly TRBD1 on 5 matching bases. This CDR3 has 11 residues. V shed 3 bases and J shed 11 bases, with 10 bases lying between them. Germline CDR1 and CDR2: MNHEY and SVGEGT. This CDR3 reads CASSYRDPYTF. CDR3 bases: TGTGCCAGCAGTTATCGGGACCCTTACACCTTC.

This clonotype occurred many times. The gene calls are TRBV11-2 and TRBJ2-3; 8 bases agree with TRBD1. Trimming removed 0 bases from V and 4 bases from J; junction bases left unmatched: 9. Germline lookup yields CDR1 SGHAT and CDR2 FQNNGV. The CDR3 consists of 17 residues. This CDR3 is CASSLEYQGADADTQYF. CDR3 sequence (DNA): TGTGCCAGCAGCTTAGAGTATCAGGGGGCCGACGCAGATACGCAGTATTTT.

This clonotype was observed at least ten times. The chain employs TRBV2 and TRBJ2-2; the match to TRBD1 covers 7 bases. CDR3 length: 16 amino acids. Unmatched junction bases numbered 10, after V lost 7 bases and J lost 2 bases. Germline V gene sequence: CDR1 SNHLY, CDR2 FYNNEI. In nucleotides, the CDR3 is TGTGCCAGCACTATCCACCGGGACAGTAACACCGGGGAGCTGTTTTTT. Residues: CASTIHRDSNTGELFF.

The sample holds many counts of this clonotype. The rearrangement uses TRBV28 and TRBJ2-7, with 7 bases matching TRBD2. The CDR3 is 15 amino acids. V shed 8 bases, J shed 4 bases, and the junction held 14 bases outside the gene matches. Germline CDR1 and CDR2: MDHEN and SYDVKM. CDR3 nucleotide sequence: TGTGCCAGCTGCCCTAGCGGAAGCTCCCCTTACGAGCAGTACTTC. Its translation: CASCPSGSSPYEQYF.

In regard to this clonotype: This may stem from a read error, because a much larger clone lies one nucleotide away. The rearrangement links TRBV28 to TRBJ2-7, with 7 bases aligning to TRBD1. The CDR3 runs to 13 residues. V shed 7 bases, J shed 2 bases, and the junction held 5 bases outside the gene matches. CDR1 MDHEN and CDR2 SYDVKM come from the germline V gene. CDR3 coding DNA: TGTGCCAGCAAACAGGGGACGCCCTACGAGCAGTACTTC. It encodes CASKQGTPYEQYF.

This clonotype came up many times. The chain uses TRBV20-1 and TRBJ1-5, with 10 bases fitting TRBD1. The CDR3 totals 13 residues. CDR1 and CDR2 from the germline V gene are DFQATT and SNEGSKA (reference sequence). V lost 4 bases and J lost 6; bases outside the gene matches: 3. The CDR3 sequence is CSAKDRGLQPQHF. CDR3 nucleotide sequence: TGCAGTGCTAAAGACAGGGGGCTTCAGCCCCAGCATTTT.

This clonotype was recorded many times. This chain joins TRBV12-3 or TRBV12-4 and TRBJ1-5; D remains ambiguous. Trimming pared 1 base from V and 0 bases from J, leaving 7 bases between. The CDR3 length is 15 residues. The CDR3 loop is CASSLGGNSNQPQHF. DNA for the CDR3: TGTGCCAGCAGTTTAGGCGGGAATAGCAATCAGCCCCAGCATTTT.

Worth noting for this clonotype: A much bigger clone sits one base away, suggesting this may be a read error. Here the CDR3 DNA reads TGTGCCAGCAGCTCGTACCAAGAGACCCCGTACTTC. Translating it yields CASSSYQETPYF. This chain links TRBV11-2 with TRBJ2-5; D not certain. Looked up from germline, CDR1 is SGHAT and CDR2 is FQNNGV. CDR3 length: 12 amino acids.

This clonotype was detected only a few times. The V and J genes are TRBV5-4 and TRBJ2-5; possible D gene TRBD1, 6 bases. The CDR3 contains 15 residues. Per the germline V gene, CDR1 is SGHNT and CDR2 is YYREEE (reference sequence). V was clipped by 3 bases and J by 1 base, with 13 bases between them. The CDR3: CASSWLTGSQETQYF. In DNA, the CDR3 is TGTGCCAGCAGCTGGCTGACAGGATCCCAAGAGACCCAGTACTTC.

This clonotype showed up many times. The V call is TRBV10-3, the J call TRBJ2-5, with D uncertain. The CDR3 runs 14 residues. The ends were cut back, 0 bases at V and 1 base at J, with 6 bases in the middle. Germline V gene data show CDR1 as ENHRY and CDR2 as SYGVKD. This CDR3 is CAISESPGQETQYF. The CDR3 DNA reads as TGTGCCATCAGTGAGTCACCAGGCCAAGAGACCCAGTACTTC.

In its sample, this clonotype was seen many times. V and J are TRBV6-5 and TRBJ1-2, with 7 bases aligning to TRBD1. CDR3 length: 13 residues. V lost 5 bases, J lost 6 bases, and 6 bases stayed unmatched. CDR1 and CDR2 from the germline V gene are MNHEY and SVGAGI. This CDR3 is CASSRTGSHGYTF. CDR3 nucleotide sequence: TGTGCCAGCAGTCGGACAGGCAGTCATGGCTACACCTTC.

This clonotype was found a few times. V gene TRBV12-5 combines with J gene TRBJ2-1, with 8 bases identical to TRBD1. Germline V gene sequence: CDR1 LGHNT, CDR2 FRNRAP. The CDR3 covers 15 residues. V shed 4 bases, J shed 7 bases, and the junction held 9 bases outside the gene matches. CDR3 DNA: TGTGCTAGTGGTTACGAGACAGGGGATGTAAATGAGCAGTTCTTC. Its translation: CASGYETGDVNEQFF.

The chain carries TRBV6-5 and TRBJ2-7; TRBD2 might be the D (6 bases). Per the germline V gene, CDR1 is MNHEY and CDR2 is SVGAGI. This CDR3 is built from 16 residues. Trimming removed 7 bases at V and 1 base at J, with 20 bases between. The CDR3 DNA reads TGTGCCAGCAACTTGGGAGGCGGGACCCTTTCCTACGAGCAGTACTTC. Residues: CASNLGGGTLSYEQYF.

This clonotype appeared a few times. V gene TRBV19 combines with J gene TRBJ1-6; TRBD1 agrees at 7 bases. The germline gives CDR1 LNHDA, CDR2 SQIVND (reference sequence). The CDR3 runs 16 residues. V lost 1 base and J lost 8; bases outside the gene matches: 8. CDR3 sequence reads: CASSIGRRGWHSPLHF. CDR3 bases: TGTGCCAGTAGTATAGGTCGCAGGGGGTGGCATTCACCCCTCCACTTT.

This clonotype came up many times. The gene calls are TRBV30 and TRBJ1-4; D unclear. Trimming removed 2 bases from V and 6 bases from J, with 19 bases in between. The CDR3 extends over 16 amino acids. In germline, CDR1 is GTSNPN, CDR2 SVGIG (reference sequence). CDR3 amino acids: CAWSPVSLGPDEKLFF. In DNA form, the CDR3 reads TGTGCCTGGAGTCCTGTTAGTCTGGGCCCGGATGAAAAACTGTTTTTT.

This clonotype showed up just a few times. The gene calls are TRBV4-1 and TRBJ2-1; weak D call: TRBD1 (6 bases). The length of the CDR3 is 15 residues. V lost 1 base to trimming and J lost 4 bases, with 11 bases between them. Germline values: CDR1 MGHRA, CDR2 YSYEKL. CDR3 residues: CASSQGWTVYNEQFF. Written as DNA, the CDR3 is TGCGCCAGCAGCCAAGGCTGGACAGTATACAATGAGCAGTTCTTC.